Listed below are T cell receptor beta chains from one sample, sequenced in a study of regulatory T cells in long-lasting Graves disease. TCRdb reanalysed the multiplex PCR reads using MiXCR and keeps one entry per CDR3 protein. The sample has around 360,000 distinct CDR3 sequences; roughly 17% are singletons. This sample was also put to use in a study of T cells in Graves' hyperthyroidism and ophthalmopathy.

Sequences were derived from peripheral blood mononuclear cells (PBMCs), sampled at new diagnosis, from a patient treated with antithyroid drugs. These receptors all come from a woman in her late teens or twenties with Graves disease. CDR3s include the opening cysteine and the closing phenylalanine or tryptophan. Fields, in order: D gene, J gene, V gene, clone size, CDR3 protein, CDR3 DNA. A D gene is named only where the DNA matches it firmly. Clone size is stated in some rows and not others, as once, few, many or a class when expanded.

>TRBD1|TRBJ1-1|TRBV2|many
CASSHRGLGNTEAFF
TGTGCCAGCAGTCACAGGGGGCTGGGGAACACTGAAGCTTTCTTT
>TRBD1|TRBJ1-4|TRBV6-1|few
CASTPRTGSEKLFF
TGTGCCAGCACACCCCGGACAGGGAGCGAAAAACTGTTTTTT
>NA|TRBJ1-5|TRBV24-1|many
CATSDLGTVKGYSNQPQHF
TGTGCCACCAGTGATTTAGGCACAGTAAAGGGATATAGCAATCAGCCCCAGCATTTT
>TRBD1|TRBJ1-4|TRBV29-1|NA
CSSAGGKSEKLFF
TGCAGCTCTGCAGGGGGTAAAAGCGAAAAACTGTTTTTT
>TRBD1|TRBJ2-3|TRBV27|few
CASSPNRDRVTDTQYF
TGTGCCAGCAGTCCCAACCGGGACAGGGTCACAGATACGCAGTATTTT
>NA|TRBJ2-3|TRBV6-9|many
CASSYLQGADTQYF
TGTGCCAGCAGTTACCTTCAGGGCGCAGATACGCAGTATTTT
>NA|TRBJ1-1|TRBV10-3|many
CAISGTAMNTEAFF
TGTGCCATCAGTGGGACAGCGATGAACACTGAAGCTTTCTTT
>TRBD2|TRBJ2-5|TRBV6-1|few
CASSATSGRSETQYF
TGTGCCAGCAGTGCGACTAGCGGGAGGTCTGAGACCCAGTACTTC
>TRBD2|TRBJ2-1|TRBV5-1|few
CASSSQGTSNEQFF
TGCGCCAGCAGCAGCCAAGGGACTAGCAATGAGCAGTTCTTC
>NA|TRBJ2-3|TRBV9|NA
CASSVRSGSFTDTQYF
TGTGCCAGCAGCGTACGGTCTGGCAGCTTCACAGATACGCAGTATTTT
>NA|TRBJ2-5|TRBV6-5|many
CASSYSGRQQETQYF
TGTGCCAGCAGTTACTCGGGACGGCAACAAGAGACCCAGTACTTC
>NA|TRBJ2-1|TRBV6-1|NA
CASSPGTVTGEQFF
TGTGCCAGCAGCCCCGGGACCGTTACGGGTGAGCAGTTCTTC
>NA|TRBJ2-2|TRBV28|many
CASRIAGTGNTGELFF
TGTGCCAGCAGAATAGCCGGGACGGGGAACACCGGGGAGCTGTTTTTT
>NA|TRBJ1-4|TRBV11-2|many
CASSFAGEKLFF
TGTGCCAGCAGCTTCGCCGGCGAAAAACTGTTTTTT
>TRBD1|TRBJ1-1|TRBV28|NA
CANSFMGQGVTEAFF
TGTGCCAACAGTTTTATGGGACAGGGGGTTACTGAAGCTTTCTTT
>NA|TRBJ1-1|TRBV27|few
CASSSTDRNTEAFF
TGTGCCAGCAGTTCGACCGACAGGAACACTGAAGCTTTCTTT
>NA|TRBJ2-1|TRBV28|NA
CASSLLVGPKANEQFF
TGTGCCAGCAGTTTATTGGTTGGGCCTAAGGCTAATGAGCAGTTCTTC
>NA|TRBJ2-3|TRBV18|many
CASSQGGGSTDTQYF
TGTGCCAGCTCACAGGGCGGCGGTAGCACAGATACGCAGTATTTT
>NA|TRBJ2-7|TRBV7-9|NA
CASSLRVAYEQYF
TGTGCCAGCAGTCTCAGGGTGGCGTACGAGCAGTACTTC
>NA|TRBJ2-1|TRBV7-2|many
CASSVVSSYNEQFF
TGTGCCAGCAGCGTAGTGAGCTCCTACAATGAGCAGTTCTTC
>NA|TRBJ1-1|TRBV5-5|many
CASRGHLNTEAFF
TGTGCCAGCAGGGGACACCTGAACACTGAAGCTTTCTTT
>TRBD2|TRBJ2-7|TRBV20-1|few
CSARDPGGGSSYEQYF
TGCAGTGCTAGAGATCCCGGCGGGGGGAGCTCCTACGAGCAGTACTTC
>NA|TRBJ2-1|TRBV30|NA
CAWRDWPNEQFF
TGTGCCTGGAGGGATTGGCCAAATGAGCAGTTCTTC
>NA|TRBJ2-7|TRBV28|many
CASSYRSGNEQYF
TGTGCCAGCAGCTATCGATCGGGGAACGAGCAGTACTTC
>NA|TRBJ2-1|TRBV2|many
CASSQLVYEQFF
TGTGCCAGCAGCCAACTAGTTTATGAGCAGTTCTTC
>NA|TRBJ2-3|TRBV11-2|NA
CASSPRGTDSQYF
TGTGCCAGCAGCCCCAGGGGCACAGATTCGCAGTATTTT
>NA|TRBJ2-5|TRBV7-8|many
CASSSSQWSIVQETQYF
TGTGCCAGCAGCTCCAGCCAGTGGTCCATAGTCCAAGAGACCCAGTACTTC
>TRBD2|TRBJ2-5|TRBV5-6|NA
CASSLSGGGYQETQYF
TGTGCCAGCAGCTTGTCGGGGGGGGGGTACCAAGAGACCCAGTACTTC
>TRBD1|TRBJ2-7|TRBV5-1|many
CASSLTAGTGASGEQYF
TGCGCCAGCAGCTTAACCGCCGGGACAGGAGCCTCTGGCGAGCAGTACTTC
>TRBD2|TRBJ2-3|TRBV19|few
CATRTTSGTDTQYF
TGTGCCACCCGGACTACTAGCGGGACAGATACGCAGTATTTT
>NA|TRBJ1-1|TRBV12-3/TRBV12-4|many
CASTPGNANTEAFF
TGTGCCAGCACCCCAGGGAATGCGAACACTGAAGCTTTCTTT
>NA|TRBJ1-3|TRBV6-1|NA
CASSAGPLGENTIYF
TGTGCCAGCAGCGCAGGACCCCTGGGGGAAAACACCATATATTTT
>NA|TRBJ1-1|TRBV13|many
CASSFDRNNEAFF
TGTGCCAGCAGCTTTGACAGGAACAATGAAGCTTTCTTT
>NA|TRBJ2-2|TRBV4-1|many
CASSLVRQGDAGELFF
TGCGCCAGCAGCCTAGTACGGCAGGGCGACGCCGGGGAGCTGTTTTTT
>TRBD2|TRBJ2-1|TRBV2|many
CARRDYKYNEQFF
TGTGCCAGACGGGACTACAAATACAATGAGCAGTTCTTC
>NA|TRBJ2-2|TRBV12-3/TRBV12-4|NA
CASSWGPSHGELFF
TGTGCCAGCAGTTGGGGCCCGTCTCACGGGGAGCTGTTTTTT
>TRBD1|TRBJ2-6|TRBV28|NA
CASSYQGVSGANVLTF
TGTGCCAGCAGTTACCAGGGGGTCTCTGGGGCCAACGTCCTGACTTTC
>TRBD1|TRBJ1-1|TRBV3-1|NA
CASSLRTGDTEAFF
TGTGCCAGCAGCCTTCGGACAGGTGACACTGAAGCTTTCTTT
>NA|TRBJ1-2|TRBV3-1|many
CASSLRMGPYGYTF
TGTGCCAGCAGCCTCCGCATGGGACCGTATGGCTACACCTTC
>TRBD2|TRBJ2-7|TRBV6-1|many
CASSGGGTSGIEQYF
TGTGCCAGCAGTGGGGGCGGGACTAGCGGGATTGAGCAGTACTTC
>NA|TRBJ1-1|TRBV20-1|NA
CSARESGGLSMAFF
TGCAGTGCTAGAGAGTCTGGGGGCCTATCTATGGCTTTCTTT
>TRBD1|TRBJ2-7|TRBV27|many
CASSGGRDRVHEQYF
TGTGCCAGCAGTGGGGGGCGGGACAGGGTCCACGAGCAGTACTTC
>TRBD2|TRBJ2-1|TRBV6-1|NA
CASSPVTSGSYNEQFF
TGTGCCAGCTCACCAGTAACCAGCGGGAGCTACAATGAGCAGTTCTTC
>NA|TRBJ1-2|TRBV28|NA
CASSSLGRTNYVYTF
TGTGCCAGCAGCTCCTTGGGCCGTACCAACTATGTCTACACCTTC
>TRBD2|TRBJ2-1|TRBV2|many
CASSERGTRKNLYNEQFF
TGTGCCAGCAGTGAAAGGGGGACTAGGAAAAATCTTTACAATGAGCAGTTCTTC
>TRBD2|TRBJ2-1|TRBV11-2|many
CASSSGTSPYNEQFF
TGTGCCAGCAGCTCGGGGACTAGCCCATACAATGAGCAGTTCTTC
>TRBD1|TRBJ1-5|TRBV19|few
CASSITLGQNSNQPQHF
TGTGCCAGTAGTATCACTTTGGGACAGAATAGCAATCAGCCCCAGCATTTT
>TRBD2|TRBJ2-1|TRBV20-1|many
CSARGLAGYNEQFF
TGCAGTGCTAGAGGACTAGCGGGGTACAATGAGCAGTTCTTC
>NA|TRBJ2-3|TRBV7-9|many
CASSQFGGGPDTQYF
TGTGCCAGCAGCCAGTTCGGGGGTGGTCCAGATACGCAGTATTTT
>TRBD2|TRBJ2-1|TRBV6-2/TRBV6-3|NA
CASSPTSDEQFF
TGTGCCAGCAGCCCTACTAGCGATGAGCAGTTCTTC
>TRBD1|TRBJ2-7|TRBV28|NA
CASSSRQGFGDEQYF
TGTGCCAGCAGTTCGCGACAGGGGTTCGGGGACGAGCAGTACTTC
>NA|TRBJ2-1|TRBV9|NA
CASSVEANLRGNEQFF
TGTGCCAGCAGCGTAGAAGCGAACCTTCGGGGGAATGAGCAGTTCTTC
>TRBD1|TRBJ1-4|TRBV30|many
CAWSGGQDEKLFF
TGTGCCTGGAGTGGGGGACAGGACGAAAAACTGTTTTTT
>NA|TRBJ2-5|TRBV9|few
CASSPPALETQYF
TGTGCCAGCAGCCCCCCGGCTTTGGAGACCCAGTACTTC
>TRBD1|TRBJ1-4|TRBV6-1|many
CASLDRGNEKLFF
TGTGCCAGCTTGGACAGGGGGAATGAAAAACTGTTTTTT
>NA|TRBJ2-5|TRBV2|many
CASNRDTGAETQYF
TGTGCCAGCAACCGGGACACCGGGGCAGAGACCCAGTACTTC
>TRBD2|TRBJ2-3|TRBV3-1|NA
CASSPGTSGSNTQYF
TGTGCCAGCAGCCCCGGGACTAGCGGGAGCAATACGCAGTATTTT
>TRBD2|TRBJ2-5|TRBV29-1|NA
CSVDLAGVLETQYF
TGCAGCGTTGATTTAGCGGGGGTTCTAGAGACCCAGTACTTC
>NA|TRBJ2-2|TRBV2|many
CASSVDGSNTGELFF
TGTGCCAGCAGTGTTGACGGGTCGAACACCGGGGAGCTGTTTTTT